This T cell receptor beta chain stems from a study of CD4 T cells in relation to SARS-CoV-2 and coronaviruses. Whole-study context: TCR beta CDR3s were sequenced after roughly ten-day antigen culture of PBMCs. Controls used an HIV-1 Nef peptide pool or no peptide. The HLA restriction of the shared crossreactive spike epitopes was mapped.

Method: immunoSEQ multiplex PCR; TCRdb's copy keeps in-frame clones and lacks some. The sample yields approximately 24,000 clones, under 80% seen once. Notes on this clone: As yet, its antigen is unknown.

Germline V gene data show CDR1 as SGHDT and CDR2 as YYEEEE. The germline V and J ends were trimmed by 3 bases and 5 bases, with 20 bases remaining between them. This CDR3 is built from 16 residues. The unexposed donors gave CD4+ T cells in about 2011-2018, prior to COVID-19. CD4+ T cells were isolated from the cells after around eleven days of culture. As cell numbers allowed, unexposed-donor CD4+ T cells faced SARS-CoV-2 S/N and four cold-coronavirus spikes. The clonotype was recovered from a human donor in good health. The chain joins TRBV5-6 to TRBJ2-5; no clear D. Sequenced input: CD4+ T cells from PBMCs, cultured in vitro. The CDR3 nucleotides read TGTGCCAGCAGCTACCTACGATGGCCTACAGCGGAGACCCAGTACTTC. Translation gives CASSYLRWPTAETQYF.